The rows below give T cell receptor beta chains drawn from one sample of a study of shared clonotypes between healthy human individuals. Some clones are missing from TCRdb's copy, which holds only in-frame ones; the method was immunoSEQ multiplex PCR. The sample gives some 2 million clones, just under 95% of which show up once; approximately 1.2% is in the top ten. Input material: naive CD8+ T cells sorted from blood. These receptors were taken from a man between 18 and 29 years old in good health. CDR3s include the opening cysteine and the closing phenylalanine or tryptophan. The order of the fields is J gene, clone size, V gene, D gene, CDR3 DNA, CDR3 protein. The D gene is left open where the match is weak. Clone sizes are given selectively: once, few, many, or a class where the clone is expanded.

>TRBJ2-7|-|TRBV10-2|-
TGCGCCAGCAGTGAGTCTAGAGGACAGAGCCTCTACGAGCAGTACTTC
CASSESRGQSLYEQYF
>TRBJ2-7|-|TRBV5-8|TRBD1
TGTGCCAGCAGCCGGACAGGGGAGGGATCCTACGAGCAGTACTTC
CASSRTGEGSYEQYF
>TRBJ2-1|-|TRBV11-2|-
TGTGCCAGCAGCTTAGCCCTCAATGAGCAGTTCTTC
CASSLALNEQFF
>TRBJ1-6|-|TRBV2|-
TGTGCCAGCAGTGGACCTAGTAGTTGGGACCGCCCCCCCGAAAATTCACCCCTCCACTTT
CASSGPSSWDRPPENSPLHF
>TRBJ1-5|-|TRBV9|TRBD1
TGTGCCAGCAGCTCCGGGGGACAGGCGAGGGAGCCCCAGCATTTT
CASSSGGQAREPQHF
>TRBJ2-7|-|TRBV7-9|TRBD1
TGTGCCAGCAGTTTACCCCTCTGGACAGGGGATAGTTACGAGCAGTACTTC
CASSLPLWTGDSYEQYF
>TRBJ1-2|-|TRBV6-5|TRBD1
TGTGCCAGCTGGGGACAGCACACTAACTATGGCTACACCTTC
CASWGQHTNYGYTF
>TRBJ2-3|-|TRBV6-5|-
TGTGCCAGCAGTTACACGGACGGTCTCACAGATACGCAGTATTTT
CASSYTDGLTDTQYF
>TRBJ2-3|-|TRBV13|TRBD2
TGTGCCAGCAGCGGCCGCGGGAGCGGGAGGGCGGAAGATACGCAGTATTTT
CASSGRGSGRAEDTQYF
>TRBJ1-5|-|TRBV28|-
TGTGCCAGCAGTAAAGGGCCCCGGGACAGCAATCAGCCCCAGCATTTT
CASSKGPRDSNQPQHF
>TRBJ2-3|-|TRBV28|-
TGTGCCAGCAGTTTTCGGGCAGGGGGCTGGCGGGGGGCCTACACAGATACGCAGTATTTT
CASSFRAGGWRGAYTDTQYF
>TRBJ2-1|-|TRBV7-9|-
TGTGCCAGCAGCGGAACCCTCGACACCTACAATGAGCAGTTCTTC
CASSGTLDTYNEQFF
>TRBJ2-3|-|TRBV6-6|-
TGTGCCAGCAGTTACCCCCAGGGAGAGGCGGATACGCAGTATTTT
CASSYPQGEADTQYF
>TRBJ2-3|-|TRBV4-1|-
TGCGCCAGCAGCCAAGTTCTCGGGACAGATACGCAGTATTTT
CASSQVLGTDTQYF
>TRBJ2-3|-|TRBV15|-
TGTGCCACCAGTTCGCGGGACGGGGGGCGAGATACGCAGTATTTT
CATSSRDGGRDTQYF
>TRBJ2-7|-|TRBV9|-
TGTGCCAGCAGCGTAGGGGGAGGAAACTACGAGCAGTACTTC
CASSVGGGNYEQYF
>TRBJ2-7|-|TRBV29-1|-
TGCAGCGTTGAGACCCCAGGGCAGGGGTTTTACGAGCAGTACTTC
CSVETPGQGFYEQYF
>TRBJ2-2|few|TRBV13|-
TGTGCCAGCAGCTTAGGACTTACCGGGGAGCTGTTTTTT
CASSLGLTGELFF
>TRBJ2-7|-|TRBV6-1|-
TGTGCCAGCAGTGAACTGGGGGTCGAGCAGTACTTC
CASSELGVEQYF
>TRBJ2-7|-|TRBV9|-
TGTGCCAGCAACCATGGTGGAGGCGAGCAGTACTTC
CASNHGGGEQYF
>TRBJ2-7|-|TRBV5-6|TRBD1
TGTGCCAGCAGCTTTGGGACAGCCTACGAGCAGTACTTC
CASSFGTAYEQYF
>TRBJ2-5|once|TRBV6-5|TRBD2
TGTGCCAGCGGGGCTAGCGGGGCTATCCAAGAGACCCAGTACTTC
CASGASGAIQETQYF
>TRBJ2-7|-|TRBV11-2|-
TGTGCCAGCAGTGGCCACGGAACGTACGAGCAGTACTTC
CASSGHGTYEQYF
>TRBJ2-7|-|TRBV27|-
TGTGCCAGCAGCTCTACGCCGCAGGCCTACGAGCAGTACTTC
CASSSTPQAYEQYF
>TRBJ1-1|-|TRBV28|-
TGTGCCAGCAGTTCCAACAGGGAGGGGAACACTGAAGCTTTCTTT
CASSSNREGNTEAFF
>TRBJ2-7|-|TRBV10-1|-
TGCGCCAGCAGTGACTCGGGATGGACCCCGGCGACGGAGCAGTACTTC
CASSDSGWTPATEQYF
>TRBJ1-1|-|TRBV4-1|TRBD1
TGCGCCAGCAGCCCGGGACAGGTTAGCATGAACACTGAAGCTTTCTTT
CASSPGQVSMNTEAFF
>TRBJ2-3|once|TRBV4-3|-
TGCGCCAGCAGCCAAGGGGCCGGAGAGGGACCAGATACGCAGTATTTT
CASSQGAGEGPDTQYF
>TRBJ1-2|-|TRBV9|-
TGTGCCAGCAGCGTAATAGACTTTGCGGCTCCGGGCGGCTACACCTTC
CASSVIDFAAPGGYTF
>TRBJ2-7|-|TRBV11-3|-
TGTGCCAGCAGCTTAGAAAGAGGGGCTCAAGAGCAGTACTTC
CASSLERGAQEQYF
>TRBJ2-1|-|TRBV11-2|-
TGTGCCAGCAGCTTGGGGAGCGCCCGGGGGAATGAGCAGTTCTTC
CASSLGSARGNEQFF
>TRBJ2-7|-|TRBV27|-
TGTGCCAGCAGTTTAGAGGGGGACTACGAGCAGTACTTC
CASSLEGDYEQYF
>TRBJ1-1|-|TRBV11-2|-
TGTGCCAGCAGCTTAGGGGGGTCAGACTCCGCTTTCTTT
CASSLGGSDSAFF
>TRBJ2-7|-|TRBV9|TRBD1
TGTGCCAGCAGCGGGGGGACAGAGACCTACGAGCAGTACTTC
CASSGGTETYEQYF
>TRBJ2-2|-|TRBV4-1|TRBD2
TGCGCCAGCAGCCAAGGGGCTAGCGGCACCGGGGAGCTGTTTTTT
CASSQGASGTGELFF
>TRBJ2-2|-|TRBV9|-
TGTGCCAGCAGCGTAGGGGACGGGATTGCCGGGGAGCTGTTTTTT
CASSVGDGIAGELFF
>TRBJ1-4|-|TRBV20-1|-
TGCAGTGGTCAGGGAAATGAAAAACTGTTTTTT
CSGQGNEKLFF
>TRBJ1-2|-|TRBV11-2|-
TGTGCCAGCAGCTTAGCTACCGAGGGGAAGGACTATGGCTACACCTTC
CASSLATEGKDYGYTF
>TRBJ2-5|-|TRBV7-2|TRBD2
TGTGCCAGCACCACCCTAGCGGGGGCCCAAGAGACCCAGTACTTC
CASTTLAGAQETQYF
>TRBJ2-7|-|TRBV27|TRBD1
TGTGCCAGCAGTCGGGGACAGGGGGCGTACGAGCAGTACTTC
CASSRGQGAYEQYF
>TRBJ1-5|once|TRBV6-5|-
TGTGCCAGCAGTTACGGGTCAGGGGTTCAGCCCCAGCATTTT
CASSYGSGVQPQHF
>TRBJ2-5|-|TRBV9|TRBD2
TGTGCCAGCAGCGTAGAAGGTGCGGGGGGTTGGGAGACCCAGTACTTC
CASSVEGAGGWETQYF
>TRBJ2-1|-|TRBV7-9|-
TGTGCCAGCAGCTTAGCCCAGGGGTCCTACAATGAGCAGTTCTTC
CASSLAQGSYNEQFF
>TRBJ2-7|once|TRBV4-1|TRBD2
TGCGCCAGCAGCCAAGCAGTTACTAGCGCACCGTTCTACGAGCAGTACTTC
CASSQAVTSAPFYEQYF
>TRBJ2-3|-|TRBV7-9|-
TGTGCCAGCAGCCCCCATAGTGCGCAGTATTTT
CASSPHSAQYF
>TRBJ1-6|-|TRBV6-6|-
TGTGCCAGCTGGGGGGAGAGCTCCTATAATTCACCCCTCCACTTT
CASWGESSYNSPLHF
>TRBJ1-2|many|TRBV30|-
TGTGCCTGGGGGCGGGGGCTTGGCTACACCTTC
CAWGRGLGYTF
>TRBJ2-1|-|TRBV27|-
TGTGCAAGCGAGTCGGCAGGGAATAATGAGCAGTTCTTC
CASESAGNNEQFF
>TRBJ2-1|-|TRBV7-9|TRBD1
TGTGCCAGCAGCTTAGGGACAGGTGAAAATGAGCAGTTCTTC
CASSLGTGENEQFF
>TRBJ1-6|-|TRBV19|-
TGTGCCAGTAGCTCATATCATATGCCAAATTCACCCCTCCACTTT
CASSSYHMPNSPLHF